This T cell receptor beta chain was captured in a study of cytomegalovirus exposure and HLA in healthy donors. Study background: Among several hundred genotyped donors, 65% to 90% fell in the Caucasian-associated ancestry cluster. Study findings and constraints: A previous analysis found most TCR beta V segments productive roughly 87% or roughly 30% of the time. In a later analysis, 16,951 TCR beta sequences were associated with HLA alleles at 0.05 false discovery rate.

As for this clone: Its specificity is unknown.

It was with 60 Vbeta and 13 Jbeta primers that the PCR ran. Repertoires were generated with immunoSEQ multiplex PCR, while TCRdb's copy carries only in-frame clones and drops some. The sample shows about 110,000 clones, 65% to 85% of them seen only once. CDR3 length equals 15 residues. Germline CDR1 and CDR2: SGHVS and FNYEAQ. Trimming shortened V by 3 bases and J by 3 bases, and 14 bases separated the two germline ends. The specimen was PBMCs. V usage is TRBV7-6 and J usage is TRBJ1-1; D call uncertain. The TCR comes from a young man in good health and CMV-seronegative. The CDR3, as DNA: TGTGCCAGCAGCTTCCGGACGGGAGAGGACACTGAAGCTTTCTTT. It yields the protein CASSFRTGEDTEAFF. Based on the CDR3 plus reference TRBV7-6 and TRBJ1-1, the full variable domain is GAGVSQSPRYKVTKRGQDVALRCDPISGHVSLYWYRQALGQGPEFLTYFNYEAQQDKSGLPNDRFSAERPEGSISTLTIQRTEQRDSAMYRCASSFRTGEDTEAFFGQGTRLTVV.